This is a list of T cell receptor beta chains from one sample in a study of blood T cell repertoires in COVID-19. Data came from immunoSEQ multiplex PCR; TCRdb stores just in-frame clones and leaves some out. The table lists under 250,000 clones, about 86% of them singletons, with over 1.3% in the top ten. Sequencing was carried out using peripheral blood. Every receptor here comes from a man aged 80 or over with acute or convalescent COVID-19. The CDR3 runs from the conserved cysteine through the conserved F or W. The order of the fields is CDR3 DNA, CDR3 protein, V gene, J gene, D gene, clone size. The D gene is left open where the match is weak. Some rows mark clone size as missing; the rest say once, few, many or name a class of expanded clone.

cdr3_nt: TGTGCCAGCAGCCAAGGGACAGGGCAATTCTACGAGCAGTACTTC; cdr3_aa: CASSQGTGQFYEQYF; v_call: TRBV14; j_call: TRBJ2-7; d_call: TRBD1; clone_size: few
cdr3_nt: TGTGCCAGCTCACCCCCGGGGATGACGCGGGGCTACACCTTC; cdr3_aa: CASSPPGMTRGYTF; v_call: TRBV18; j_call: TRBJ1-2; d_call: -; clone_size: once
cdr3_nt: TGTGCCAGCAGCTTAGGGGGAGGGACTAGTTCCTACGAGCAGTACTTC; cdr3_aa: CASSLGGGTSSYEQYF; v_call: TRBV13; j_call: TRBJ2-7; d_call: TRBD2; clone_size: -
cdr3_nt: TGTGCCAGTAGTGGGCCTTACAATGAGCAGTTCTTC; cdr3_aa: CASSGPYNEQFF; v_call: TRBV19; j_call: TRBJ2-1; d_call: -; clone_size: once
cdr3_nt: TGTGCCAGCAGCTTAGTGTGGGACAGGGTGAATTCACCCCTCCACTTT; cdr3_aa: CASSLVWDRVNSPLHF; v_call: TRBV7-2; j_call: TRBJ1-6; d_call: TRBD1; clone_size: -
cdr3_nt: TGTGCCAGCAGCCAAACTGGGAACACTGAAGCTTTCTTT; cdr3_aa: CASSQTGNTEAFF; v_call: TRBV3-1/TRBV3-2; j_call: TRBJ1-1; d_call: -; clone_size: -
cdr3_nt: TGTGCCAGCAGCCCCTTGGGGACTAGCGGCAGTGAGCAGTTCTTC; cdr3_aa: CASSPLGTSGSEQFF; v_call: TRBV7-3; j_call: TRBJ2-1; d_call: TRBD2; clone_size: -
cdr3_nt: TGTGCCACCAGTGCTAGTAAAAGCGGGCGCTACAATGAGCAGTTCTTC; cdr3_aa: CATSASKSGRYNEQFF; v_call: TRBV24-1; j_call: TRBJ2-1; d_call: -; clone_size: -
cdr3_nt: TGTGCCAGCATTGGGGAGGCTCCCGCCCCAGAGACCCAGTACTTC; cdr3_aa: CASIGEAPAPETQYF; v_call: TRBV6-5; j_call: TRBJ2-5; d_call: -; clone_size: few
cdr3_nt: TGTGCCAGTAGTGTACAGGGAAATCAGCCCCAGCATTTT; cdr3_aa: CASSVQGNQPQHF; v_call: TRBV19; j_call: TRBJ1-5; d_call: -; clone_size: -
cdr3_nt: TGTGCCAGCAGCCTTGAAACAGGGAGTGCGAACACTGAAGCTTTCTTT; cdr3_aa: CASSLETGSANTEAFF; v_call: TRBV5-6; j_call: TRBJ1-1; d_call: -; clone_size: few
cdr3_nt: TGTGCCAGTAGTATCGGGACAGGGACTAACACCATATATTTT; cdr3_aa: CASSIGTGTNTIYF; v_call: TRBV19; j_call: TRBJ1-3; d_call: TRBD1; clone_size: once
cdr3_nt: TGTGCCAGCAGCTTAACCGGGAACCCCTACAATGAGCAGTTCTTC; cdr3_aa: CASSLTGNPYNEQFF; v_call: TRBV11-1; j_call: TRBJ2-1; d_call: -; clone_size: -
cdr3_nt: TGTGCCAGCTGCCCGACTGAACACACTGAAGCTTTCTTT; cdr3_aa: CASCPTEHTEAFF; v_call: TRBV18; j_call: TRBJ1-1; d_call: -; clone_size: -
cdr3_nt: TGCAGTGCTAGTTATGGGGGGGATGGCAATCAGCCCCAGCATTTT; cdr3_aa: CSASYGGDGNQPQHF; v_call: TRBV20-1; j_call: TRBJ1-5; d_call: -; clone_size: few
cdr3_nt: TGTGCCAGCAGTTCGCGGACAGCCTTGAACACTGAAGCTTTCTTT; cdr3_aa: CASSSRTALNTEAFF; v_call: TRBV6-2/TRBV6-3; j_call: TRBJ1-1; d_call: -; clone_size: few
cdr3_nt: TGTGCCAGCAGCTCTAGCGGGGTTGCTCCTCGAGCCAAAAACATTCAGTACTTC; cdr3_aa: CASSSSGVAPRAKNIQYF; v_call: TRBV7-2; j_call: TRBJ2-4; d_call: TRBD2; clone_size: -
cdr3_nt: TGCGCCAGCAGCTTGAGCGGCGGGCCCAATGAGCAGTTCTTC; cdr3_aa: CASSLSGGPNEQFF; v_call: TRBV5-1; j_call: TRBJ2-1; d_call: -; clone_size: -
cdr3_nt: TGTGCCAGCAGCGGGGGTTCTAGCGGGAGGGCCTACGAGCAGTACTTC; cdr3_aa: CASSGGSSGRAYEQYF; v_call: TRBV5-4; j_call: TRBJ2-7; d_call: TRBD2; clone_size: -
cdr3_nt: TGTGCCAGCAGTTTAGGTACCTACAATGAGCAGTTCTTC; cdr3_aa: CASSLGTYNEQFF; v_call: TRBV12-3/TRBV12-4; j_call: TRBJ2-1; d_call: -; clone_size: -
cdr3_nt: TGTGCCAGCAGCTCGGCGGGGGCCGCCGGCAATGAGCAGTTCTTC; cdr3_aa: CASSSAGAAGNEQFF; v_call: TRBV7-8; j_call: TRBJ2-1; d_call: -; clone_size: -
cdr3_nt: TGTGCCAGCAGCCAGACAGGGAATAATTCACCCCTCCACTTT; cdr3_aa: CASSQTGNNSPLHF; v_call: TRBV3-1/TRBV3-2; j_call: TRBJ1-6; d_call: TRBD1; clone_size: -
cdr3_nt: TGTGCCAGCAGTTTTTTACCCCGGGGCTACGAGCAGTACTTC; cdr3_aa: CASSFLPRGYEQYF; v_call: TRBV28; j_call: TRBJ2-7; d_call: -; clone_size: -
cdr3_nt: TGTGCCAGCAGTATCGACAGGGAGGTCGCCCGCAGCGTAAAACTGTTTTTT; cdr3_aa: CASSIDREVARSVKLFF; v_call: TRBV27; j_call: TRBJ1-4; d_call: TRBD1; clone_size: -
cdr3_nt: TGTGCCAGCAGCCAAGGTATAGAGCATCAGTACTTC; cdr3_aa: CASSQGIEHQYF; v_call: TRBV14; j_call: TRBJ2-7; d_call: -; clone_size: few
cdr3_nt: TGCAGTGCCGAGGAGGGTGATGAAGCTTTCTTT; cdr3_aa: CSAEEGDEAFF; v_call: TRBV20-1; j_call: TRBJ1-1; d_call: -; clone_size: -
cdr3_nt: TGTGCCAGCAGCCCCGACAGGGGGCAGAATTCACCCCTCCACTTT; cdr3_aa: CASSPDRGQNSPLHF; v_call: TRBV7-9; j_call: TRBJ1-6; d_call: TRBD1; clone_size: -
cdr3_nt: TGTGCCAGCAGTGATCGCGGGACGTGGGCCTACGAGCAGTACTTC; cdr3_aa: CASSDRGTWAYEQYF; v_call: TRBV25-1; j_call: TRBJ2-7; d_call: -; clone_size: -
cdr3_nt: -; cdr3_aa: CASSLEREQFF; v_call: TRBV28; j_call: TRBJ2-1; d_call: -; clone_size: -
cdr3_nt: TGTGCCAGCAGTTTGTCCGGGACAAGGAGAACCCACTTT; cdr3_aa: CASSLSGTRRTHF; v_call: TRBV12-3/TRBV12-4; j_call: TRBJ1-6; d_call: -; clone_size: once
cdr3_nt: TGTGCCACTCGGATAGCGGGAGAGCGTAATACGCAGTATTTT; cdr3_aa: CATRIAGERNTQYF; v_call: TRBV6-5; j_call: TRBJ2-3; d_call: TRBD2; clone_size: -
cdr3_nt: TGTGCCAGCAGCCCCCGTAGAGGACAGGGGGATTACAATGAGCAGTTCTTC; cdr3_aa: CASSPRRGQGDYNEQFF; v_call: TRBV11-3; j_call: TRBJ2-1; d_call: TRBD1; clone_size: few
cdr3_nt: TGTGCCAGTAAGGACAGGGGGCTCACTTCCACAGATACGCAGTATTTT; cdr3_aa: CASKDRGLTSTDTQYF; v_call: TRBV19; j_call: TRBJ2-3; d_call: TRBD1; clone_size: -
cdr3_nt: TGCAGCGTTGGCGTAAATGAAAAACTGTTTTTT; cdr3_aa: CSVGVNEKLFF; v_call: TRBV29-1; j_call: TRBJ1-4; d_call: -; clone_size: -
cdr3_nt: TGTGCCACCGTGGGACAGGCAGGGAACGGGGAGCTGTTTTTT; cdr3_aa: CATVGQAGNGELFF; v_call: TRBV24-1; j_call: TRBJ2-2; d_call: TRBD1; clone_size: -
cdr3_nt: TGTGCCAGCAGCCCGACCCCCAGGGGCGTCTTTAATGAAAAACTGTTTTTT; cdr3_aa: CASSPTPRGVFNEKLFF; v_call: TRBV14; j_call: TRBJ1-4; d_call: -; clone_size: -
cdr3_nt: TGTGCCAGCAGTTACCGGGGACTAGAAGTGGATACGCAGTATTTT; cdr3_aa: CASSYRGLEVDTQYF; v_call: TRBV6-5; j_call: TRBJ2-3; d_call: TRBD2; clone_size: -
cdr3_nt: TGTGCCAGTAGTACAACAGGGGGCGATCTGAGCTACACCTTC; cdr3_aa: CASSTTGGDLSYTF; v_call: TRBV19; j_call: TRBJ1-2; d_call: TRBD1; clone_size: -
cdr3_nt: TGCGCCAGCCGCCCGGGGGGGTCCTACGAGCAGTACTTC; cdr3_aa: CASRPGGSYEQYF; v_call: TRBV5-1; j_call: TRBJ2-7; d_call: TRBD2; clone_size: -
cdr3_nt: TGTGCCAGCAGTCGGGGGGCAAGGGGCAATCAGCCCCAGCATTTT; cdr3_aa: CASSRGARGNQPQHF; v_call: TRBV7-2; j_call: TRBJ1-5; d_call: -; clone_size: -
cdr3_nt: TGCGCCAGCAGCCTCGTGGGGCAGGTTACCTCTGGGGCCAACGTCCTGACTTTC; cdr3_aa: CASSLVGQVTSGANVLTF; v_call: TRBV4-1; j_call: TRBJ2-6; d_call: -; clone_size: -
cdr3_nt: TGTGCCAGCACCGTCTCGTGGGGGGGCACTGAAGCTTTCTTT; cdr3_aa: CASTVSWGGTEAFF; v_call: TRBV28; j_call: TRBJ1-1; d_call: -; clone_size: -
cdr3_nt: TGTGCCAGCAGACCGGGACTAGCGGGCAAATACACCGGGGAGCTGTTTTTT; cdr3_aa: CASRPGLAGKYTGELFF; v_call: TRBV27; j_call: TRBJ2-2; d_call: TRBD2; clone_size: -
cdr3_nt: TGTGCCAGTACTTCACTAGCGGGGGATACGCAGTATTTT; cdr3_aa: CASTSLAGDTQYF; v_call: TRBV19; j_call: TRBJ2-3; d_call: TRBD2; clone_size: -
cdr3_nt: TGCGCCAGCAGCCAAGACAGGGGGCGGTCTCAGCCCCAGCATTTT; cdr3_aa: CASSQDRGRSQPQHF; v_call: TRBV4-3; j_call: TRBJ1-5; d_call: TRBD1; clone_size: -